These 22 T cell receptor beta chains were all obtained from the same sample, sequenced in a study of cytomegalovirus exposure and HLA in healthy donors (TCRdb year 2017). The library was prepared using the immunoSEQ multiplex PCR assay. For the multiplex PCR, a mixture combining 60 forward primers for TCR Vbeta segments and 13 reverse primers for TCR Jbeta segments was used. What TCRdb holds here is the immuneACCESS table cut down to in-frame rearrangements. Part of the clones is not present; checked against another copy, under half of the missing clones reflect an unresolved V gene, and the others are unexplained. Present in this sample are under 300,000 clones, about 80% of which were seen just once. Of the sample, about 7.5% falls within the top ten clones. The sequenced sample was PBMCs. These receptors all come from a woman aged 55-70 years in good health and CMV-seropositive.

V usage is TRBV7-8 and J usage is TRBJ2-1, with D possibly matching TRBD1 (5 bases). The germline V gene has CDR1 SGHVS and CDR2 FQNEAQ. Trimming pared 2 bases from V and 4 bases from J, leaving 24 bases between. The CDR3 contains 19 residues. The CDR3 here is CASSLLRSLGLVYYNEQFF. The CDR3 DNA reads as TGTGCCAGCAGCTTACTGAGGTCATTGGGGCTAGTTTATTACAATGAGCAGTTCTTC.

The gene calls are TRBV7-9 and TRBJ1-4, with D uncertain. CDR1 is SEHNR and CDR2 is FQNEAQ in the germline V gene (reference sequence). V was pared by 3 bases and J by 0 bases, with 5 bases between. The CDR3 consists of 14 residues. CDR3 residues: CASSFLATNEKLFF. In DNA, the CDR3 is TGTGCCAGCAGCTTCCTAGCAACTAATGAAAAACTGTTTTTT.

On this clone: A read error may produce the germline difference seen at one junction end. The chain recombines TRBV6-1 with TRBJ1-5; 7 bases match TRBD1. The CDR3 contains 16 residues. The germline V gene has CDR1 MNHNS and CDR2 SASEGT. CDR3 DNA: TGTGCCAGCAATGAACTAGTCGAGACAGGGAAAAAGCCCCAGCATTTT. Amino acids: CASNELVETGKKPQHF.

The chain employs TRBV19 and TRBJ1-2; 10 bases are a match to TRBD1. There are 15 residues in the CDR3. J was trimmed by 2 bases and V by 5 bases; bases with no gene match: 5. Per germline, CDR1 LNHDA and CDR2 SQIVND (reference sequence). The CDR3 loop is CASSRRDRGNYGYTF. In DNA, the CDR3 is TGTGCCAGTAGTCGCCGGGACAGGGGCAACTATGGCTACACCTTC.

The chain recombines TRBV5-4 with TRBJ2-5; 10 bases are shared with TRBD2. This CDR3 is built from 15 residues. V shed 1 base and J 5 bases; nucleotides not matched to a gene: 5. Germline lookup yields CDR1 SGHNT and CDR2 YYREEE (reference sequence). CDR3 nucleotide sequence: TGTGCCAGCAGCTTGTCTAGCGGGAGTGGGGAGACCCAGTACTTC. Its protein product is CASSLSSGSGETQYF.

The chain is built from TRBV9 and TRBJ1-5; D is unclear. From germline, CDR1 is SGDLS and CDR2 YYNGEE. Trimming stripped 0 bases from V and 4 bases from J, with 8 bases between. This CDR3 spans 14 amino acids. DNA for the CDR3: TGTGCCAGCAGCGTAGAAGGAGGGAATCAGCCCCAGCATTTT. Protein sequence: CASSVEGGNQPQHF.

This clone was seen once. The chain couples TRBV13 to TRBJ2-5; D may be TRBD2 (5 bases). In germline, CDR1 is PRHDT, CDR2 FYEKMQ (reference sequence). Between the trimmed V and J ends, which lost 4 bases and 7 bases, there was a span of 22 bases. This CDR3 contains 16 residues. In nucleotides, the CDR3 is TGTGCCAGCAGCTACCCCACGGACTTACCAAGAGGGACCCAGTACTTC. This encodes CASSYPTDLPRGTQYF. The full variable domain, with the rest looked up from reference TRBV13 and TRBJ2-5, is AAGVIQSPRHLIKEKRETATLKCYPIPRHDTVYWYQQGPGQDPQFLISFYEKMQSDKGSIPDRFSAQQFSDYHSELNMSSLELGDSALYFCASSYPTDLPRGTQYFGPGTRLLVL.

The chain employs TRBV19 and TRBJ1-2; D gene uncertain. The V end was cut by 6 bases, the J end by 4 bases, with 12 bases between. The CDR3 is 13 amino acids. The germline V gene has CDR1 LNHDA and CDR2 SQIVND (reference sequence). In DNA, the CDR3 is TGTGCCAGTAGAGAATTCCCGGGCTATGGCTACACCTTC. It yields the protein CASREFPGYGYTF.

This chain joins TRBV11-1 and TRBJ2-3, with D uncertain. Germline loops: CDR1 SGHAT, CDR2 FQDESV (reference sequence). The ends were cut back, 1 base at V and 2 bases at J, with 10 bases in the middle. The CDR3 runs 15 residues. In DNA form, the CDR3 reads TGTGCCAGCAGCTTAGGTGTTGGCTTCACAGATACGCAGTATTTT. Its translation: CASSLGVGFTDTQYF.

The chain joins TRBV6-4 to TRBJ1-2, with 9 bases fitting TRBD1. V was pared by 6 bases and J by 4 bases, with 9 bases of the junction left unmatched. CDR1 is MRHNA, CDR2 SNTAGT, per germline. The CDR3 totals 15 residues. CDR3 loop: CASSPGTGNPYGYTF. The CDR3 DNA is TGTGCCAGCAGCCCCGGGACAGGGAATCCCTATGGCTACACCTTC.

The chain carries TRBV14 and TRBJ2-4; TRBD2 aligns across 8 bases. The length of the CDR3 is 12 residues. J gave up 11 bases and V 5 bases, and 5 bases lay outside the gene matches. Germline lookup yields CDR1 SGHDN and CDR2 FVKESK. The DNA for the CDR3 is TGTGCCAGCAGCACGGGAGCGGGAGTTCAGTACTTC. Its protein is CASSTGAGVQYF.

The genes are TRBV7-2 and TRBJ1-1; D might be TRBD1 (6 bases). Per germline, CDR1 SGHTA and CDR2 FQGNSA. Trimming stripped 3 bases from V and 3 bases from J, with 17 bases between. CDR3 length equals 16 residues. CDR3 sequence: CASSFDRKRLYTEAFF. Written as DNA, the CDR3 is TGTGCCAGCAGCTTCGACAGGAAACGGCTTTACACTGAAGCTTTCTTT.

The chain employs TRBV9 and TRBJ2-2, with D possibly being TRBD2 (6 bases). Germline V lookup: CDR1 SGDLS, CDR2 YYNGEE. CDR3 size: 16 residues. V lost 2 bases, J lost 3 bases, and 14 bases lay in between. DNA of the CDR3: TGTGCCAGCAGCGTCCACCGGGACTTACACACCGGGGAGCTGTTTTTT. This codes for CASSVHRDLHTGELFF.

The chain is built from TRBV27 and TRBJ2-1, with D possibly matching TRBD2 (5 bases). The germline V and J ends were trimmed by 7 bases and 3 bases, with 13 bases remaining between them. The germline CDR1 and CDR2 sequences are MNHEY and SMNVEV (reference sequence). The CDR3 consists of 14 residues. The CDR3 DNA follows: TGTGCCAGCAACAAAGGGAGAAACTACAATGAGCAGTTCTTC. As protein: CASNKGRNYNEQFF.

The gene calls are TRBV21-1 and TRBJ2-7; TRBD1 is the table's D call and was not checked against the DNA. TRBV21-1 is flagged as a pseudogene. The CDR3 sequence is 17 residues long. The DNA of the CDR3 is TGTGCCAGCAGCAGCGATTGGGGCCGAATTGGCCCACTCGAGCAGTACTTC. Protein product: CASSSDWGRIGPLEQYF.

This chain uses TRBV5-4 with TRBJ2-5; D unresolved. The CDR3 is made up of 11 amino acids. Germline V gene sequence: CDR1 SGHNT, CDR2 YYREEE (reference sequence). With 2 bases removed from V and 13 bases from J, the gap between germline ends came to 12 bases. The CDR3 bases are TGTGCCAGCAGCTTTGCCCATCAGGTGTACTTC. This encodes CASSFAHQVYF.

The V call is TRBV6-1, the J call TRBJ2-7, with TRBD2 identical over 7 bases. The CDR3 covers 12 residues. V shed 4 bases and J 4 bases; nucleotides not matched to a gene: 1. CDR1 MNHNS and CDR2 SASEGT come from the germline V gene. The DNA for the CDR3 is TGTGCCAGCAGTGGCGGGGGATACGAGCAGTACTTC. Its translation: CASSGGGYEQYF.

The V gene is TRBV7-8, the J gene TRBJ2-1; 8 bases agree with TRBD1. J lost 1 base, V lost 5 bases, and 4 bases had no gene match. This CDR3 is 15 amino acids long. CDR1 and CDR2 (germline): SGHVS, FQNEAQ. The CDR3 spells CASSTTGESYNEQFF. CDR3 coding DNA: TGTGCCAGCAGCACGACAGGGGAATCCTACAATGAGCAGTTCTTC.

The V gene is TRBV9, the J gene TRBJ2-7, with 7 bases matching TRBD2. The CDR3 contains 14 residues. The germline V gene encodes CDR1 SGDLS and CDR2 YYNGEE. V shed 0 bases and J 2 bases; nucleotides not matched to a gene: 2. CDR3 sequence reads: CASSVDLAAYEQYF. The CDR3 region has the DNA TGTGCCAGCAGCGTAGATCTAGCGGCCTACGAGCAGTACTTC.

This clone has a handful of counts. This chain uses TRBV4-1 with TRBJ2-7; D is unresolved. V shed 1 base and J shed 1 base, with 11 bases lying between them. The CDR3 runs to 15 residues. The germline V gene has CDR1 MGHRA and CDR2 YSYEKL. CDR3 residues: CASSQGSGLSYEQYF. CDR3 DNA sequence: TGCGCCAGCAGCCAAGGATCCGGGTTATCCTACGAGCAGTACTTC.

CDR3 residues: CASSLSVGTNQFF. CDR3 bases: TGTGCCAGCAGCTTATCCGTTGGGACTAACCAGTTCTTC. This chain uses TRBV7-3 with TRBJ2-1; TRBD2 agrees at 7 bases. Trimming removed 2 bases from V and 13 bases from J; junction bases left unmatched: 8. Germline CDR1 reads SGHTA; CDR2 reads FQGTGA. This CDR3 has 13 residues.

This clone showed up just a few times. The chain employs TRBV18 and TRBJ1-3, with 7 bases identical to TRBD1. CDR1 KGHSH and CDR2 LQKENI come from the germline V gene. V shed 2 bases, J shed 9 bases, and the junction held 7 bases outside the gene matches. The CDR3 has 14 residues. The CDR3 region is CASSPGTEGVTIYF. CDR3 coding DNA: TGTGCCAGCTCACCAGGGACAGAGGGAGTCACCATATATTTT.